What follows describes a single T cell receptor (beta chain). Its target is not known. The entirety of the isolated RNA underwent reverse transcription, so expressed TCRB transcripts were sequenced. Only in-frame clones appear in the TCRdb table, and some are missing; sequencing was by immunoSEQ multiplex PCR. The sample records about 710,000 clones, roughly an eighth being singletons. The data stem from a study of beta chain features in type 1 diabetes. Whole-study findings and limits: The study found moderately but significantly shorter TCRB CDR3s in all four CD4+ subsets of Type 1 diabetes patients. For type 1 diabetes patients, VDJ junctions showed fewer insertions and more deletions.

Sorted populations were all over 98% pure. Germline CDR1 and CDR2: LGHNT and FRNRAP. CDR3 length: 19 amino acids. Trimming took 5 bases from V and 4 from J, leaving 26 bases between them. The chain uses TRBV12-5 and TRBJ2-2; weak D call: TRBD1 (5 bases). The source material was naive CD4+ T cells from blood. The sequence derives from a young man with type 1 diabetes. This CDR3 is CASGPYDSTLGPTTGELFF. The CDR3 bases are TGTGCTAGTGGTCCATACGACTCGACATTGGGGCCCACCACCGGGGAGCTGTTTTTT.